This TCR beta chain was sequenced for a study of T cells in Graves' hyperthyroidism and ophthalmopathy. Study-level findings and limits: Among clonotypes expanded in thyroid above 0.001, most were also found in blood. A median about 6.5 months before onset, the model predicted ophthalmopathy.

The study excluded patients with uncontrolled infection, other autoimmune disease, pregnancy or lactation. RNA transcripts gave rise to amplified TCR beta CDR3 regions. Carried out on the TCR CDR3, a first-round RT-PCR used the HTBI primer set. TCRdb re-derived calls from the multiplex PCR reads in MiXCR, one entry per CDR3 protein. This table has hundreds of thousands of distinct CDR3 sequences, about 20% appearing once. Germline V gives CDR1 MGHRA, CDR2 YSYEKL. The CDR3 is made up of 17 amino acids. V gave up 4 bases and J gave up 4 bases; unmatched junction bases: 12. On this clonotype: Antigen unknown.

The chain is built from TRBV4-1 and TRBJ2-1; 8 bases match TRBD2. The sequence came from a man aged 30-40 years with Graves' ophthalmopathy. Sequencing input: blood. CDR3: CASSLPPAGVGYNEQFF. The CDR3 DNA sequence: TGCGCCAGCAGCCTCCCACCAGCGGGAGTTGGGTACAATGAGCAGTTCTTC.